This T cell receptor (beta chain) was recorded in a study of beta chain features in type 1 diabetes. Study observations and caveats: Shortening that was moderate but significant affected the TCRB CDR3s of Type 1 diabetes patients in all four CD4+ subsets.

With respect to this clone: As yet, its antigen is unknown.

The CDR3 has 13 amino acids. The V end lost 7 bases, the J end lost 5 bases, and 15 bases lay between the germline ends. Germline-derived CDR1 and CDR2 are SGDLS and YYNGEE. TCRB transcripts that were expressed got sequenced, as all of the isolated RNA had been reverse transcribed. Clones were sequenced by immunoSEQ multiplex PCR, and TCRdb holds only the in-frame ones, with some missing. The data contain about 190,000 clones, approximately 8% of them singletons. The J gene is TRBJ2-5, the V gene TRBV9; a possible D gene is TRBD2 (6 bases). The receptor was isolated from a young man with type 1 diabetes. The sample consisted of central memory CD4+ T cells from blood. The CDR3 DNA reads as TGTGCCAGCGCCAAGGGACTGGAGGAGACCCAGTACTTC. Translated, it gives CASAKGLEETQYF.